The 26 T cell receptor beta chains presented below share a single source sample, sequenced in a study of a mutant IDH1 vaccine in newly diagnosed glioma. Their antigen targets remain unknown. The protocol was immunoSEQ multiplex PCR, while the TCRdb copy is restricted to in-frame clones and leaves out a portion. The table has 45,000 to 50,000 clones, around 89% seen once. The time point here: week 35, safety follow-up. Doses consisted of 300 ug of mutant IDH1 20-mer peptide each, paired with topical imiquimod. The starting material was PBMCs, obtained from a glioma patient whose treatment included an IDH1 peptide vaccine. The receptors come from a middle-aged woman with glioma.

The CDR3 loop reads CSVFYGTDTQYF. CDR3 in DNA: TGCAGCGTTTTTTACGGCACAGATACGCAGTATTTT. The V call is TRBV29-1, the J call TRBJ2-3; D unresolved. Trimming removed 5 bases at V and 1 base at J, with 7 bases between. The CDR3 spans 12 residues. Germline-derived CDR1 and CDR2 are SQVTM and ANQGSEA.

The chain joins TRBV2 to TRBJ2-5; D may be TRBD1 (5 bases). V dropped 3 bases and J dropped 4 bases, with 12 bases sitting between them. CDR3 size: 14 residues. The germline gives CDR1 SNHLY, CDR2 FYNNEI. The CDR3 reads CASSEPGPRETQYF. CDR3 sequence (DNA): TGTGCCAGCAGTGAGCCAGGGCCCCGAGAGACCCAGTACTTC.

The chain uses TRBV5-1 and TRBJ1-1; no definite D call. From germline, CDR1 is SGHRS and CDR2 YFSETQ. The CDR3 covers 14 residues. Trimming took off 0 bases at V and 5 bases at J, with 11 bases between the two ends. Here the CDR3 reads CASSLEGVPTEAFF. The CDR3 nucleotides are TGCGCCAGCAGCTTGGAGGGAGTCCCAACTGAAGCTTTCTTT. The full variable domain, its missing parts supplied by reference TRBV5-1 and TRBJ1-1, is KAGVTQTPRYLIKTRGQQVTLSCSPISGHRSVSWYQQTPGQGLQFLFEYFSETQRNKGNFPGRFSGRQFSNSRSEMNVSTLELGDSALYLCASSLEGVPTEAFFGQGTRLTVV.

This rearrangement joins TRBV7-9 to TRBJ1-1, with a possible D match to TRBD1 (5 bases). The germline gives CDR1 SEHNR, CDR2 FQNEAQ (reference sequence). This CDR3 comprises 13 residues. V lost 5 bases and J lost 4, with 11 bases in between. DNA of the CDR3: TGTGCCAGCAGCACTGCTGGGGGCACTGAAGCTTTCTTT. This encodes CASSTAGGTEAFF.

The chain is built from TRBV5-1 and TRBJ1-1; the match to TRBD1 covers 9 bases. The CDR3 has 15 amino acids. V shed 4 bases and J 4 bases; nucleotides not matched to a gene: 8. The germline gives CDR1 SGHRS, CDR2 YFSETQ. CDR3 sequence reads: CASSITGGEGTEAFF. DNA of the CDR3: TGCGCCAGCAGCATAACAGGGGGCGAGGGCACTGAAGCTTTCTTT.

This rearrangement joins TRBV14 to TRBJ2-5; 8 nucleotides align to TRBD1. The V gene end was trimmed by 4 bases and the J gene end by 3 bases; junction bases not matched to a gene: 4. The CDR3 contains 14 residues. CDR1 and CDR2 (germline): SGHDN, FVKESK. The DNA of the CDR3 is TGTGCCAGCAGCCCCGTGGGACAGGAAGAGACCCAGTACTTC. Translating gives CASSPVGQEETQYF.

The chain links TRBV11-2 to TRBJ2-7; TRBD2 is a possible D gene (7 bases). The germline CDR1 and CDR2 sequences are SGHAT and FQNNGV. The germline V and J ends were trimmed by 1 base and 4 bases, with 14 bases remaining between them. The CDR3 is 15 amino acids. The CDR3 is CASSLARGLVYEQYF. For the CDR3, the DNA is TGTGCCAGCAGCTTAGCGCGGGGGCTGGTTTACGAGCAGTACTTC.

The chain uses TRBV7-2 and TRBJ2-7; no definite D call. CDR3 length: 16 amino acids. CDR1 SGHTA and CDR2 FQGNSA come from the germline V gene. With 0 bases removed from V and 0 bases from J, the gap between germline ends came to 12 bases. CDR3 sequence: CASSLALRPSSYEQYF. In DNA, the CDR3 is TGTGCCAGCAGCTTAGCGCTGAGACCGAGCTCCTACGAGCAGTACTTC. Combining the CDR3 with reference TRBV7-2 and TRBJ2-7 gives the whole variable domain GAGVSQSPSNKVTEKGKDVELRCDPISGHTALYWYRQSLGQGLEFLIYFQGNSAPDKSGLPSDRFSAERTGGSVSTLTIQRTQQEDSAVYLCASSLALRPSSYEQYFGPGTRLTVT.

For this clone: The junction departs from germline at one end; a sequencing error may be responsible. This chain links TRBV7-7 with TRBJ2-7, with D maybe TRBD2 (5 bases). CDR1 SSHAT and CDR2 FNYEAQ come from the germline V gene (reference sequence). CDR3 length: 13 amino acids. In DNA, the CDR3 is TGTGCTAGCAGCGAAGGACTCCGTTACGAGCAGTACTTC. Translation gives CASSEGLRYEQYF.

This chain links TRBV13 with TRBJ2-1, with 10 nucleotides matching TRBD1. V dropped 5 bases and J dropped 7; count of bases not matched to a gene: 8. Germline V gives CDR1 PRHDT, CDR2 FYEKMQ (reference sequence). The CDR3 loop spans 15 amino acids. The CDR3 bases are TGTGCCAGCAGCCTCGACAGGGGGCTGGGTAATGAGCAGTTCTTC. It is translated as CASSLDRGLGNEQFF.

As concerns this clone: The sample holds other DNA sequences that translate to the same CDR3. This chain joins TRBV7-6 and TRBJ2-2; D remains ambiguous. The CDR3 is made up of 16 amino acids. The V and J ends lost 1 base and 1 base respectively, with 10 bases between them. CDR1 and CDR2 (germline): SGHVS, FNYEAQ. CDR3 coding DNA: TGTGCCAGCAGCTTAGGGTCCGTGGGGAACACCGGGGAGCTGTTTTTT. Protein sequence: CASSLGSVGNTGELFF. The complete variable domain, with remaining parts taken from reference TRBV7-6 and TRBJ2-2, reads GAGVSQSPRYKVTKRGQDVALRCDPISGHVSLYWYRQALGQGPEFLTYFNYEAQQDKSGLPNDRFSAERPEGSISTLTIQRTEQRDSAMYRCASSLGSVGNTGELFFGEGSRLTVL.

This clone has more than one count but fewer than ten. The chain employs TRBV19 and TRBJ2-1; possible D gene TRBD2, 5 bases. Germline V lookup: CDR1 LNHDA, CDR2 SQIVND (reference sequence). V gave up 8 bases and J gave up 7 bases, with 15 bases separating them. The CDR3 sequence is 13 residues long. The CDR3 DNA reads TGTGCCAGTCGGTGGGAGTCTAGAAATGAGCAGTTCTTC. Its translation is CASRWESRNEQFF.

J is TRBJ2-1 and V is TRBV28, with D maybe TRBD2 (6 bases). V lost 1 base to trimming and J lost 3 bases, with 22 bases between them. From germline, CDR1 is MDHEN and CDR2 SYDVKM. This CDR3 comprises 19 residues. The CDR3 DNA is TGTGCCAGCAGTTTATCCCCGGGCCCCGGCGGGGTACTCTACAATGAGCAGTTCTTC. Its protein is CASSLSPGPGGVLYNEQFF.

The J gene is TRBJ2-3, the V gene TRBV19; 7 bases agree with TRBD2. Trimming removed 5 bases from V and 2 bases from J; junction bases left unmatched: 10. This CDR3 is 16 amino acids long. Germline V gene data show CDR1 as LNHDA and CDR2 as SQIVND (reference sequence). Written as DNA, the CDR3 is TGTGCCAGTAGTCCGGGACTACCCTTCAACACAGATACGCAGTATTTT. Translation: CASSPGLPFNTDTQYF.

This chain connects TRBV7-3 to TRBJ1-1; 7 positions match TRBD1. CDR3 size: 15 residues. CDR1 is SGHTA, CDR2 FQGTGA, per germline. V was pared by 5 bases and J by 4 bases, with 10 bases of the junction left unmatched. The CDR3 sequence is CASSRQGRGTTEAFF. CDR3 nucleotide sequence: TGTGCCAGCAGCCGACAGGGACGGGGTACCACTGAAGCTTTCTTT.

A single count supports this clone. The rearrangement joins TRBV6-1 to TRBJ1-4; 9 bases are shared with TRBD1. V trimming: 0 bases; J trimming: 0 bases; junction bases outside the gene matches: 5. This CDR3 region has 18 residues. Germline CDR1 and CDR2: MNHNS and SASEGT. This CDR3 is CASSEAGTGISTNEKLFF. CDR3 nucleotide sequence: TGTGCCAGCAGTGAAGCGGGGACAGGGATCTCAACTAATGAAAAACTGTTTTTT.

CDR3 coding DNA: TGCGCCAGCAGCTTGGTGGACGGAAATGAAAAACTGTTTTTT. Translation gives CASSLVDGNEKLFF. V and J are TRBV5-1 and TRBJ1-4; D is unclear. Germline CDR1 and CDR2: SGHRS and YFSETQ. The CDR3 extends over 14 amino acids. V was cut by 0 bases and J by 5 bases, with 8 bases left in between. Looking up the rest from reference TRBV5-1 and TRBJ1-4 gives the full variable domain: KAGVTQTPRYLIKTRGQQVTLSCSPISGHRSVSWYQQTPGQGLQFLFEYFSETQRNKGNFPGRFSGRQFSNSRSEMNVSTLELGDSALYLCASSLVDGNEKLFFGSGTQLSVL.

This clone was found a few times. The chain combines TRBV11-2 with TRBJ1-4; maybe TRBD1 (5 bases). The CDR3 spans 16 residues. V was shortened by 5 bases and J by 10 bases, with 23 bases between the two germline ends. The germline gives CDR1 SGHAT, CDR2 FQNNGV. This chain's CDR3 is CASSPLSGTTGIKLFF. CDR3 nucleotide sequence: TGTGCCAGCAGCCCACTCTCCGGGACTACCGGTATAAAACTGTTTTTT.

The CDR3 sequence: CASSVGPGSQNIQYF. CDR3 sequence (DNA): TGTGCCAGCAGCGTTGGGCCCGGGAGTCAAAACATTCAGTACTTC. V is TRBV9 and J is TRBJ2-4, with D possibly matching TRBD2 (6 bases). The CDR3 loop spans 15 amino acids. Germline lookup yields CDR1 SGDLS and CDR2 YYNGEE. V was clipped by 2 bases and J by 5 bases, with 14 bases between them.

The V and J genes are TRBV2 and TRBJ1-1; D possibly corresponds to TRBD1 (6 bases). Germline V lookup: CDR1 SNHLY, CDR2 FYNNEI. The CDR3 has 15 residues. V was trimmed by 4 bases and J by 3 bases, leaving 15 bases between them. CDR3 nucleotides: TGTGCCAGCAGTGTACCGGGGGCTCGGGACACTGAAGCTTTCTTT. The encoded protein is CASSVPGARDTEAFF.

V gene TRBV10-3 combines with J gene TRBJ2-7; 11 nucleotides match TRBD2. This CDR3 has 15 amino acids. From germline, CDR1 is ENHRY and CDR2 SYGVKD. V shed 4 bases, J shed 4 bases, and the junction held 6 bases outside the gene matches. The CDR3 nucleotides are TGTGCCATCAGTGCCGGGACTAGCGGCTCTTACGAGCAGTACTTC. Translation: CAISAGTSGSYEQYF.

The chain joins TRBV27 to TRBJ2-3; the match to TRBD2 covers 9 bases. Losses at the gene ends were 4 bases for V and 2 bases for J; bases not matched to a gene: 19. The CDR3 consists of 20 residues. Germline V CDR1 and CDR2: MNHEY, SMNVEV (reference sequence). This CDR3 is CASSSLSSSGLASTTDTQYF. The CDR3 DNA is TGTGCCAGCAGTTCATTATCTTCATCTGGACTAGCGTCAACCACAGATACGCAGTATTTT.

The chain is built from TRBV7-2 and TRBJ2-1; the D gene is possibly TRBD1 (5 bases). Germline-derived CDR1 and CDR2 are SGHTA and FQGNSA. CDR3 length: 13 residues. Trimming cost V 5 bases and J 9 bases, with 14 bases left between them. The CDR3 spells CASSPYVTGEQFF. CDR3 DNA: TGTGCCAGCAGCCCCTATGTAACAGGTGAGCAGTTCTTC.

V usage is TRBV6-1 and J usage is TRBJ1-1, with D possibly being TRBD1 (6 bases). The CDR3 consists of 13 residues. Germline V CDR1 and CDR2: MNHNS, SASEGT. The ends were cut back, 4 bases at V and 5 bases at J, with 11 bases in the middle. The CDR3 region is CASSARGWTEAFF. CDR3 nucleotide sequence: TGTGCCAGCAGTGCCAGGGGTTGGACTGAAGCTTTCTTT.

This clone has just a few counts. The rearrangement links TRBV19 to TRBJ1-1; D unresolved. The ends were cut back, 4 bases at V and 1 base at J, with 13 bases in the middle. The CDR3 covers 15 residues. The germline V gene has CDR1 LNHDA and CDR2 SQIVND (reference sequence). The CDR3 sequence is CASSSPGRSNTEAFF. CDR3 DNA: TGTGCCAGTAGTAGCCCTGGACGGTCGAACACTGAAGCTTTCTTT.

The chain joins TRBV18 to TRBJ2-7; 13 nucleotides agree with TRBD2. There are 17 residues in the CDR3. The germline CDR1 and CDR2 sequences are KGHSH and LQKENI. With 4 bases clipped from V and 3 bases from J, the junction kept 9 bases outside the gene matches. CDR3 residues: CASSQGTSGTLFYEQYF. CDR3 nucleotide sequence: TGTGCCAGCTCACAAGGGACTAGCGGGACCCTTTTCTACGAGCAGTACTTC.